This TCR beta chain originates from a study of vaccination and CD4 T cells after COVID-19. Overall study context: Vaccinees got either two BNT162b2 doses or two mRNA-1273 doses. Study-wide findings and caveats: The study sampled relatively few convalescent patients and omitted early post-infection timepoints.

Documented treatment: approximately nine-day PBMC culture with coronavirus spike peptide pools or control peptides (ViraFEST assay). ViraFEST relied on peptide pools to expand antigen-specific T cells; the TCRs were sequenced afterward. Cultured CD4+ T-cell DNA underwent Oncomine TCR Beta short-read sequencing. Genomic DNA was isolated from cultured CD4+ T cells. TCRdb re-called the PCR reads through MiXCR, storing one row per CDR3 protein. The table lists more than 12,000 distinct CDR3 sequences, about 50% of them singletons. This clonotype was counted between two and nine times. The antigen remains undetermined. The V gene's germline CDR1 is KGHDR and CDR2 SFDVKD. This CDR3 contains 16 residues. The V and J ends lost 3 bases and 8 bases respectively, with 19 bases between them.

The V gene is TRBV24-1, the J gene TRBJ2-4; D perhaps matches TRBD2 (6 bases). The origin of this receptor is a human donor who had recovered from COVID-19. Sequences were derived from CD4+ T cells from blood, cultured in vitro, sampled before SARS-CoV-2 vaccination. For the CDR3, the DNA is TGTGCCACCAGTGATCACCAGGGTAGCGGAGCGGACATTCAGTACTTC. This codes for CATSDHQGSGADIQYF.